This TCR beta chain was recovered during a study of T-cell reconstitution after alpha-beta-depleted transplantation in children. Construction of the TCRbeta library involved unique molecular identifiers. TCRdb fed the PCR reads into MiXCR, producing one record per CDR3 protein. Among 300,000 or so distinct CDR3 sequences listed, 9.9% were seen once. V was trimmed by 1 base and J by 10 bases, leaving 17 bases between them. Germline V CDR1 and CDR2: DFQATT, SNEGSKA (reference sequence). The CDR3 length is 13 residues. This clonotype was seen at least ten times. The sequence was collected from a human donor who donated a stem cell graft to a child with SCID. The V and J genes are TRBV20-1 and TRBJ2-7; D may match TRBD1 or TRBD2 (5 bases each). The sequences come from PBMCs from the stem cell graft donor, collected from the stem cell graft. The CDR3 bases are TGCAGTGCTAGAGGGCCCGGGACGCCGGCCCAGTACTTC. It encodes CSARGPGTPAQYF.